This T cell receptor beta chain was recovered during a study of blood T cells in healthy people across ages (dated by TCRdb to the mid-2010s). Looking at the study overall: Template switching captured roughly one uniquely barcoded TCR beta cDNA molecule per two T cells in model experiments. The study measured age-related changes in TCR beta repertoire diversity using deep sequencing normalized with unique cDNA molecular identifiers. Donors were grouped into four age groups: young (average approximately 16 years), middle-aged (about 38), aged (around 62) and long-lived (approximately 75). For two donors (one aged 18 to 30 and one aged 80 or older), the study analyzed two additional independent replicas of 1 million unique cDNA reads from the same blood draw. On the study overall, not on this receptor specifically: The percentage of naive T cells measured by flow cytometry correlated strongly with observed TCR beta diversity. The CMV infection status of donors was not known, potentially confounding age-related changes in expanded clonotypes. Compared with the aged group, the long-lived group had more naive CD4+ T cells, fewer expanded clones and increased TCR diversity, a pattern suggesting age selection. Estimates of total diversity based on one million sequenced T cells were regarded as lower bounds and as underestimates. Observed TCR beta diversity per million T cells fell roughly linearly with age, and a significant reduction was already apparent by age around 39. Since profiling was done on bulk unsorted PBMCs, naive and antigen-experienced compartments could not be conclusively compared.

In the germline V gene (reference sequence), CDR1 corresponds to MNHNY and CDR2 to SVGAGI. CDR3 length: 15 amino acids, cysteine to phenylalanine. Left in the record is the CDR3 DNA by itself, 45 bases read in frame from the first base. Libraries were prepared through 5' RACE. Reads for this sample came from an Illumina HiSeq 2500. A second PCR of 7 to 11 cycles was performed with a sample-barcoded 5' primer and a J-beta primer mix. A template-switch 5' adaptor carrying 12 random nucleotides introduced a unique molecular identifier onto each TCR beta cDNA molecule. Each sample yielded at least 2.5 million CDR3-containing paired-end reads. All of the RNA was converted into first-strand cDNA using the Mint cDNA synthesis kit, with a TRBC-specific oligonucleotide serving as the primer. All cDNA was treated with uracil-DNA glycosylase and then went through a first 18-cycle PCR with the universal primers M1SS and BC2_uni_R. Regarding the original processing steps: Normalization of each sample was performed by random selection of 1 million high-quality reads, each carrying a distinct molecular identifier. Reads sharing molecular identifiers were discarded rather than binned into consensus sequences. MiTCR, with a Q25 quality threshold and the strictest error-elimination algorithm, was used for CDR3 identification, clonotype clustering and error correction. A nonparametric unseen species model with Euler transformation was used to estimate lower-bound total TCR beta diversity. TCRdb reran the public reads through fastp at Q25 and MiXCR, keeping productive beta chains. Each entry merges the rows of one CDR3 protein and shows their most common DNA and genes. These V and J calls derive from TCRdb rather than the authors' analysis. This sample is represented by under 700,000 distinct CDR3 sequences; under 30% of them were singletons. The ten biggest clones cover 8.7% of the sample.

The approximately 39 donors, aged about 6 to 90 years, were systemically healthy Caucasian individuals from Russia. Around 10 milliliters of peripheral blood were drawn from each donor into EDTA-treated Vacutainer tubes. PBMCs were isolated by Ficoll-Paque density-gradient centrifugation, with at least 6.5 million obtained per sample. Trizol reagent was used to extract total RNA from the PBMCs, yielding at least 5.5 micrograms per sample. For every donor, an aliquot of PBMCs went through flow cytometry to measure the percentages of naive CD45RAhigh/CD27high T cells. A remark on this clonotype: Its antigen is currently not known. No much larger clone is present one base from it, and per-base qualities are unavailable.

These data were also reused for a study on T cells of mothers and their children. That second publication adds: Nine systemically healthy Caucasian individuals served as donors, namely three mothers together with their six children. cDNA synthesis consumed the entire amount of extracted RNA, loaded at around 1.5 ug RNA in each 15 ul reaction. In the second PCR, the M1S primer added sample barcodes and 2-4 random nucleotides. Over 9 million TCR beta CDR3 reads came from each mother, compared with several million reads from each child. Thymic selection similarly shapes TCR recombination output in related and unrelated pairs, with minor effect from inherited differences. Normalized repertoire overlap in related mother-child pairs was always slightly higher than in unrelated mother-child pairs, but the difference was never significant. No persistent microchimeric T cell clones were detected, at a sensitivity of around 100 clones per million clonotypes. Deep NGS was used in the study to compare the TCR beta repertoires of mothers and children and to look for features that separate related mother-child pairs from unrelated individuals. On average, the children were approximately 11 +/- 4 years old, while the mothers were about 37 +/- 4 years old. After adapter ligation was performed with NEBNext reagents, the libraries were sequenced on an Illumina HiSeq 2000 with 100+100 nt paired-end reads. To prevent cross-contamination, the mother and child libraries were prepared one month apart and sequenced in separate runs. Each donor had between about 500,000 and 2,100,000 distinct TCR beta clonotypes identified. Naive TCR beta clonotypes were estimated from low-frequency clonotypes matched to each donor's FACS-determined naive share, without sorting.

The sequenced material came from blood. The chain joins TRBV6-6 to TRBJ2-5; 9 bases in between match TRBD2. Matching the DNA end better, TRBJ2-7 makes the J call doubtful. This sequence was found in a boy younger than 18 in good health. The DNA sequence is as follows: TGTGCCAGCAGAAATAGCGGGAGTGGTACCTACGAGCAGTACTTC. This translates into CASRNSGSGTYEQYF.